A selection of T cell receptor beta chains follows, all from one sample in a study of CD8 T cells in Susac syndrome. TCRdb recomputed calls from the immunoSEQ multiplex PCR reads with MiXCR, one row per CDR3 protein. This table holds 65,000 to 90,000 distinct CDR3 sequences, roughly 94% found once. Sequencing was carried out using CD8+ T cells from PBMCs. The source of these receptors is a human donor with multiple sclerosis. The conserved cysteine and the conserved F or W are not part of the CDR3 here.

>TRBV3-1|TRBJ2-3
ASSRSGTTTDTQY
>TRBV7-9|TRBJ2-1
APGDPSPGGTVSYNEQF
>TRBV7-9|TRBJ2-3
ASSLRTSGESTDTQY
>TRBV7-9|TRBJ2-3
ASNTYNRTDTQY
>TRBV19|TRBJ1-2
ASTTPWAGEKGNYGYT
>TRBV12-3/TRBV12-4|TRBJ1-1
ASGQGSAEAF
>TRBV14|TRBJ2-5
ASSKVGAGETQY
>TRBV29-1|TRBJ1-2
SVVLQGIGGYT
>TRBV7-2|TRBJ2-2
ASSLDVVGELF
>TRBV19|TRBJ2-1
ASSHTGTSGRQQF
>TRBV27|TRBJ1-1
ASSLSGRAVGTEAL
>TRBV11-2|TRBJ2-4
ASSRNLAKNIQY
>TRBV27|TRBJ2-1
ASSLPSGVPRFNEQF
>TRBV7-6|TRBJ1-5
ASSLGPPGQPQH
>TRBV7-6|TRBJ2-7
ASSLVGSAYEQY
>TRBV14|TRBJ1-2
ASSPRAGISYGYT
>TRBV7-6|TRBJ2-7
ASSSGGTYEQY
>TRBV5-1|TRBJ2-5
ASSLEIAGEGETQY
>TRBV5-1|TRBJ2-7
ASSPGLAGGQQY
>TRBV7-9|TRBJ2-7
ASSSPTGGHEQY
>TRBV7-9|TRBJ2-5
ASSLGGQGQETQY
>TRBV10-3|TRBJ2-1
AISETGPSDPAPLYNEQF
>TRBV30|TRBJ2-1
AWTLGASPYNEQF
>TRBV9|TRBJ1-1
ASSRTPTENTEAF
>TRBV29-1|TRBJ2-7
SVPDGYEQY
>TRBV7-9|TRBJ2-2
ASSLLPRWGEQNTGELF
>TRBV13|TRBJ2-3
ASSLGTSGYLDTQY
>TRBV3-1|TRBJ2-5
ASSQDWASGGETQY
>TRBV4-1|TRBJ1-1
ASSQDLREAF
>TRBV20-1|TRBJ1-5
SARALGAGNQPQH
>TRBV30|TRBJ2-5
AWSVPRETQY
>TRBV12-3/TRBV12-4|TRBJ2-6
ASKGPSSDNVLT
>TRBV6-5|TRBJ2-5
ASTDRGPKETQY
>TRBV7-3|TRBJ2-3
ASSLDARAAADTQY
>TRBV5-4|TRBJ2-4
ASSLRQGATDIQY
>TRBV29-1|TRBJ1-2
SVEDGFNYGYT
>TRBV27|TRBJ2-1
ASIVGGEQF
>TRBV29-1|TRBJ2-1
SVEGTAHNEQF
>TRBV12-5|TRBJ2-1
ASGPSSSGLDEQF
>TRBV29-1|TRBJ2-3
SVEDTGHLTDTQY
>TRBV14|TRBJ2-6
ASSRTGNAANVLT
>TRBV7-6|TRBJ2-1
ASSRPGTGWGNEQF
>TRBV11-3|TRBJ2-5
ASRRGPKETQY
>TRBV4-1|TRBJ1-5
ASSQEGAQPQH
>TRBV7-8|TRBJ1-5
ASSLYPRDSNSNQPQH
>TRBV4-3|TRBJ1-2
ASSQTSGFRGYT
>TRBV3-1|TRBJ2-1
ASSRGNILYEQF
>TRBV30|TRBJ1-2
AWSVVEFNYGNT
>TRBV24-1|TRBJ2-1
ATSATSGRGQSNEQF
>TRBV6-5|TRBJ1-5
ASSPTRTGYQPQH
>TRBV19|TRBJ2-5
ASSIYVAETQY
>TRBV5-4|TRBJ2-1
ASNDLTNEQF
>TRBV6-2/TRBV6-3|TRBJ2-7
ASSYGDRAYEQY
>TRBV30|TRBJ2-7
AWSVGGTYEQY
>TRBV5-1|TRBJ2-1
ASSLDRVHNEQF